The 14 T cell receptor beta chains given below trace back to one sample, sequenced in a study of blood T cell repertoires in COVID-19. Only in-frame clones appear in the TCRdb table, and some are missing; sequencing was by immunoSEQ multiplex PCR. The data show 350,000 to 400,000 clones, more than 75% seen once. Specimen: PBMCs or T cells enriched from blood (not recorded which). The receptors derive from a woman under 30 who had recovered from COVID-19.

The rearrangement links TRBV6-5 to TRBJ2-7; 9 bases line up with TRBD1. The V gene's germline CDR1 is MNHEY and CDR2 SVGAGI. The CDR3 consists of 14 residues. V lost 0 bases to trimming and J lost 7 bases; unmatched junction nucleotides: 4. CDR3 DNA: TGTGCCAGCAGTTACTCAAACAGGGGGCGTGAGCAGTACTTC. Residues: CASSYSNRGREQYF.

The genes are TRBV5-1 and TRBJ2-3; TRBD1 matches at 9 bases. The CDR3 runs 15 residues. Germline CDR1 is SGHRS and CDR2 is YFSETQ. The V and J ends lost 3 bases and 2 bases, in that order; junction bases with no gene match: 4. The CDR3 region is CASSSQGADTDTQYF. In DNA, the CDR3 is TGCGCCAGCAGCTCACAGGGGGCCGACACAGATACGCAGTATTTT.

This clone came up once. DNA of the CDR3: TGTGCCACCAGCAGGAGAACAGGGCTGTTCGGAAACACCATATATTTT. Protein: CATSRRTGLFGNTIYF. The genes are TRBV15 and TRBJ1-3; D may be TRBD1 (6 bases). CDR1 and CDR2 (germline): LNHNV, YYDKDF (reference sequence). The V gene lost 3 bases and the J gene lost 4 bases, with 16 bases spanning the gap. This CDR3 is 16 amino acids long.

The CDR3 DNA reads as TGTGCCATCAGTGAGGTACGGGGACTTGACCAGCCCCAGCATTTT. Protein product: CAISEVRGLDQPQHF. V gene TRBV10-3 combines with J gene TRBJ1-5; a possible D gene is TRBD1 (5 bases). CDR1 is ENHRY and CDR2 is SYGVKD in the germline V gene. There are 15 residues in the CDR3. The V gene lost 2 bases and the J gene lost 7 bases, with 15 bases spanning the gap.

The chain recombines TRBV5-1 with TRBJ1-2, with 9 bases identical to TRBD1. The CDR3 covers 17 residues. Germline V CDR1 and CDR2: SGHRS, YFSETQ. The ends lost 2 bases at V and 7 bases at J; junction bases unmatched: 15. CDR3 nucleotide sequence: TGCGCCAGCAGCTTCCTGGGACAGGGACAGACTTTGGGTGGCTACACCTTC. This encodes CASSFLGQGQTLGGYTF.

CDR3 region: CASSSRDNQETQYF. CDR3 coding DNA: TGTGCCAGCAGTTCCCGGGACAACCAAGAGACCCAGTACTTC. The rearrangement joins TRBV27 to TRBJ2-5, with D tentatively TRBD1 (6 bases). The CDR3 has 14 amino acids. The germline gives CDR1 MNHEY, CDR2 SMNVEV (reference sequence). Between the trimmed V and J ends, which lost 4 bases and 0 bases, there was a span of 9 bases.

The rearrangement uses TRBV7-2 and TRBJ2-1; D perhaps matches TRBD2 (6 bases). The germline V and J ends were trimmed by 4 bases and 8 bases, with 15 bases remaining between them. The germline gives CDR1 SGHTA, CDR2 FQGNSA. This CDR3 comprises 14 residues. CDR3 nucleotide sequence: TGTGCCAGCAGCTGGTCTAAGCGGGCCTATGAGCAGTTCTTC. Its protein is CASSWSKRAYEQFF.

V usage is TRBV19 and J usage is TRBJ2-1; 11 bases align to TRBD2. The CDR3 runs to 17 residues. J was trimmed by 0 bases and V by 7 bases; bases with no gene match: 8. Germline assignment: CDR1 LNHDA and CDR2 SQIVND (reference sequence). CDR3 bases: TGTGCCAGTAAGGTTACTAGCGGGGGCCACTCCTACAATGAGCAGTTCTTC. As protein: CASKVTSGGHSYNEQFF. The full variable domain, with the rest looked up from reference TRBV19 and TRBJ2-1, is DGGITQSPKYLFRKEGQNVTLSCEQNLNHDAMYWYRQDPGQGLRLIYYSQIVNDFQKGDIAEGYSVSREKKESFPLTVTSAQKNPTAFYLCASKVTSGGHSYNEQFFGPGTRLTVL.

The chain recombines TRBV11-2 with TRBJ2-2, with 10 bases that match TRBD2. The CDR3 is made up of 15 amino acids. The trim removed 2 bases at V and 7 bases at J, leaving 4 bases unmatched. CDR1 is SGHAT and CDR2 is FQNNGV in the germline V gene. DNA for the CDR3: TGTGCCAGCAGCTTACTTAGCGGGGGGATCGGGGAGCTGTTTTTT. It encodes CASSLLSGGIGELFF.

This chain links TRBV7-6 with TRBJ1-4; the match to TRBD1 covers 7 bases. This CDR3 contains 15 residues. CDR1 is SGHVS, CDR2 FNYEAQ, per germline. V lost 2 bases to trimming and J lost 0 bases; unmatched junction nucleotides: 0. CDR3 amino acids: CASSLQGATNEKLFF. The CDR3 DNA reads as TGTGCCAGCAGCTTACAGGGGGCAACTAATGAAAAACTGTTTTTT.

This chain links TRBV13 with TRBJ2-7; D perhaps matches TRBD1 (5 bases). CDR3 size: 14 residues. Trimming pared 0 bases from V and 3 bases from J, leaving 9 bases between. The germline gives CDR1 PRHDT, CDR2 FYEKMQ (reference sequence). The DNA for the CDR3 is TGTGCCAGCAGCTTAGGTGCCAGGGTCTACGAGCAGTACTTC. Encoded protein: CASSLGARVYEQYF. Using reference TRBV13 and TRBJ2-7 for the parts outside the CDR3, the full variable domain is AAGVIQSPRHLIKEKRETATLKCYPIPRHDTVYWYQQGPGQDPQFLISFYEKMQSDKGSIPDRFSAQQFSDYHSELNMSSLELGDSALYFCASSLGARVYEQYFGPGTRLTVT.

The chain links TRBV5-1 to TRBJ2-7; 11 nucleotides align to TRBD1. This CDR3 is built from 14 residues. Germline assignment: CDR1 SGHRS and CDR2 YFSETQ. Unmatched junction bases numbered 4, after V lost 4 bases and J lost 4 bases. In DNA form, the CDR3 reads TGCGCCAGCAGCCCCGGGACAGGGGGGTACGAGCAGTACTTC. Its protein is CASSPGTGGYEQYF.

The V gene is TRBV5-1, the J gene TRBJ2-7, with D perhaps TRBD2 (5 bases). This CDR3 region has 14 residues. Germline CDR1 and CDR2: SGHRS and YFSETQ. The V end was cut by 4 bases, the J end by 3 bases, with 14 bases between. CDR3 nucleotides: TGCGCCAGCAGCAATACGGAAGGACTCTACGAGCAGTACTTC. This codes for CASSNTEGLYEQYF.

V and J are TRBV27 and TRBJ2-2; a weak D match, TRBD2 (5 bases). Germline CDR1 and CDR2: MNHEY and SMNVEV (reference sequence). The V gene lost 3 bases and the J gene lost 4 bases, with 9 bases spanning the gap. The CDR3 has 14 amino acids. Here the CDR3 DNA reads TGTGCCAGCAGTTTTCTCGAGGGCACCGGGGAGCTGTTTTTT. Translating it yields CASSFLEGTGELFF.